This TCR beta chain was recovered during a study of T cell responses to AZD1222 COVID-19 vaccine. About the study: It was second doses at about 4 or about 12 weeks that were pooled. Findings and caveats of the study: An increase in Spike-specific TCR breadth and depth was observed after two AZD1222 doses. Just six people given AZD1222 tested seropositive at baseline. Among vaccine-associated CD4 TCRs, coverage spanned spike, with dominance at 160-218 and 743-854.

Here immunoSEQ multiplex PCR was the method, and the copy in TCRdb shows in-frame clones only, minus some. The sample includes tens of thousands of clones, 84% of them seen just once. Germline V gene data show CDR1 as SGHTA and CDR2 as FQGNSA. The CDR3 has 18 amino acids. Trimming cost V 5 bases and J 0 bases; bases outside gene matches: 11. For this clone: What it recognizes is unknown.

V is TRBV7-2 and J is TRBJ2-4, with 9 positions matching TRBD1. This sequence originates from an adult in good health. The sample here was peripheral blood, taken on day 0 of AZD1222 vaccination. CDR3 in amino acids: CASSTGTGTLIAKNIQYF. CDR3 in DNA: TGTGCCAGCAGCACCGGGACAGGGACCCTAATAGCCAAAAACATTCAGTACTTC.